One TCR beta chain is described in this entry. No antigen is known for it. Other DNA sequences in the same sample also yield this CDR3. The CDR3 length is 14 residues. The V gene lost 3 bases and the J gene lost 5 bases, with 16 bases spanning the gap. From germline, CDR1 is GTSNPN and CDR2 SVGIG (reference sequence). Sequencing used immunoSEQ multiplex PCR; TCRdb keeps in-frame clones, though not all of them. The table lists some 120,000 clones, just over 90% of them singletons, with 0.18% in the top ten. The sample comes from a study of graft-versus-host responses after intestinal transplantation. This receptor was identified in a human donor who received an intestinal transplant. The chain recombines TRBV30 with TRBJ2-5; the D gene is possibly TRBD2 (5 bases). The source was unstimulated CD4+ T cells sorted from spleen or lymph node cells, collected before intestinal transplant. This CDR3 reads CAWSGGLAGETQYF. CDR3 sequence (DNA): TGTGCCTGGAGCGGTGGTCTAGCCGGGGAGACCCAGTACTTC.